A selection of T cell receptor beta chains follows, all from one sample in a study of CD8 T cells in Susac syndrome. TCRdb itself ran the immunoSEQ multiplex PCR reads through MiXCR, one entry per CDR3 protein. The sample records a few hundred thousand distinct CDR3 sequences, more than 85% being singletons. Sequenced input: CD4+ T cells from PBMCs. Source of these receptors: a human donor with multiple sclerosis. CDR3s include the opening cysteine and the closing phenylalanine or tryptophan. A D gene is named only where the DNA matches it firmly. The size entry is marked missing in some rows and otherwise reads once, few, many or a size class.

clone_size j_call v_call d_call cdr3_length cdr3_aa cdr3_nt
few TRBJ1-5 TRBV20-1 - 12 CSATTGNQPQHF TGCAGTGCTACCACAGGCAATCAGCCCCAGCATTTT
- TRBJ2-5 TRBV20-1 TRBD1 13 CSAKDRAVETQYF TGCAGTGCCAAGGACAGGGCAGTAGAGACCCAGTACTTC
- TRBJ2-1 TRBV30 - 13 CAWSNGLLGEQFF TGTGCCTGGAGCAACGGACTATTAGGCGAGCAGTTCTTC
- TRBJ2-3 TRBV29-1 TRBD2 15 CSAGTSGGSTDTQYF TGCAGCGCCGGGACTAGCGGGGGGAGCACAGATACGCAGTATTTT
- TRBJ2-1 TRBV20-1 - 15 CSARPLALGHNEQFF TGCAGTGCTAGACCACTCGCCTTGGGGCACAATGAGCAGTTCTTC
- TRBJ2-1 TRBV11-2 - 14 CASSLTGNYNEQFF TGTGCCAGCAGCTTGACGGGGAACTACAATGAGCAGTTCTTC
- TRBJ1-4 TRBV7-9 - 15 CAAEGGAPGSEKLFF TGTGCTGCGGAGGGCGGGGCCCCCGGCAGTGAAAAACTGTTTTTT
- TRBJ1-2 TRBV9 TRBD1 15 CASSVEPGQTYGYTF TGTGCCAGCAGCGTCGAACCGGGACAGACTTATGGCTACACCTTC
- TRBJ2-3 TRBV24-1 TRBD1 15 CATSDPGQGTDTQYF TGTGCCACCAGTGACCCGGGACAGGGGACGGATACGCAGTATTTT
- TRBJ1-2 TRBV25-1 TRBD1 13 CASTATGDGGYTF TGTGCCAGCACCGCCACAGGGGATGGGGGCTACACCTTC
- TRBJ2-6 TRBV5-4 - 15 CASSFPDAGANVLTF TGTGCCAGCAGCTTCCCTGACGCTGGGGCCAACGTCCTGACTTTC
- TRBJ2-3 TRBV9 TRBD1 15 CASSDPGTGSDTQYF TGTGCCAGCAGCGACCCCGGGACAGGGTCAGATACGCAGTATTTT